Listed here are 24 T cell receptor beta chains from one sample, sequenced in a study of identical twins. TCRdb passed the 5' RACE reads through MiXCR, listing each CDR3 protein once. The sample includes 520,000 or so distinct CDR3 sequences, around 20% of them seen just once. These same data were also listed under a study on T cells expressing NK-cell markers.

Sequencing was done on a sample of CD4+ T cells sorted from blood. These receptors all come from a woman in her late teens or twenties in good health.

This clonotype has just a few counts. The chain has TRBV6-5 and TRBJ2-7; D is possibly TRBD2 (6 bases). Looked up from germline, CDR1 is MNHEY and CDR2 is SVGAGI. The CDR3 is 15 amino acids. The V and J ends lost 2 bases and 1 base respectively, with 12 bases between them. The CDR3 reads CASSYNGRGSYEQYF. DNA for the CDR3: TGTGCCAGCAGTTACAATGGGCGGGGTTCCTACGAGCAGTACTTC.

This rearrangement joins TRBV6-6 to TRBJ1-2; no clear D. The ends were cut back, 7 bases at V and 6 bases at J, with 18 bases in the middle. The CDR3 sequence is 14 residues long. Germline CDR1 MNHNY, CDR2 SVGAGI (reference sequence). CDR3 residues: CASTPAGSPNGYTF. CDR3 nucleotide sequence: TGTGCCAGCACCCCAGCCGGCAGCCCCAATGGCTACACCTTC.

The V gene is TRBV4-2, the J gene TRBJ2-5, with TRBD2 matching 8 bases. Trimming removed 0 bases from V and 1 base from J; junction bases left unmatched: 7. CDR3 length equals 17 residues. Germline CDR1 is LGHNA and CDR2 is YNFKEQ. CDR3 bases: TGTGCCAGCAGCCAAGATTCCCAGCGGGGGCTCCAAGAGACCCAGTACTTC. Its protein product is CASSQDSQRGLQETQYF.

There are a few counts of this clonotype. The CDR3 sequence is CASSSRDSPETQYF. The CDR3 DNA reads TGCGCCAGCAGCTCCCGGGACAGCCCAGAGACCCAGTACTTC. This rearrangement joins TRBV5-1 to TRBJ2-5, with 7 positions matching TRBD1. Germline assignment: CDR1 SGHRS and CDR2 YFSETQ. V dropped 3 bases and J dropped 4; count of bases not matched to a gene: 6. The CDR3 contains 14 residues.

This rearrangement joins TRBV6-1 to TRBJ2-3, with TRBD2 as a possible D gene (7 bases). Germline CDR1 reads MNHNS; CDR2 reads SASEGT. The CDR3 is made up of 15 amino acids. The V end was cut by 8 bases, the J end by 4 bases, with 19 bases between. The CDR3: CASRVEGGPADTQYF. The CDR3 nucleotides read TGTGCCAGCCGGGTCGAGGGGGGGCCGGCAGATACGCAGTATTTT.

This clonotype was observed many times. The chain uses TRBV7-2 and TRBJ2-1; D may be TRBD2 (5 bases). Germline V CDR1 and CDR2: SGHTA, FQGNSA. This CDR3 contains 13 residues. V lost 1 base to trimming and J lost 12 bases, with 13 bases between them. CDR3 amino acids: CASSLDRQRMQFF. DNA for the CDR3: TGTGCCAGCAGCTTAGATCGCCAGCGGATGCAGTTCTTC.

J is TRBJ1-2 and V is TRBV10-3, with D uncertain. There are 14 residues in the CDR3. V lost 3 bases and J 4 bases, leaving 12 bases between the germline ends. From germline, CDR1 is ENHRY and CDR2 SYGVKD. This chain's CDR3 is CAISERVTTYGYTF. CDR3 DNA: TGTGCCATCAGTGAAAGGGTCACCACCTATGGCTACACCTTC.

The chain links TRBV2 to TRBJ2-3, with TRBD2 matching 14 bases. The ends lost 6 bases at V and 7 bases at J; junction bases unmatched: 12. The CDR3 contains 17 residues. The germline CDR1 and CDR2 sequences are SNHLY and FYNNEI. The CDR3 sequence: CASRDGSWTSGRNTQYF. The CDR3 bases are TGTGCCAGCAGGGACGGCTCCTGGACTAGCGGGAGGAATACGCAGTATTTT.

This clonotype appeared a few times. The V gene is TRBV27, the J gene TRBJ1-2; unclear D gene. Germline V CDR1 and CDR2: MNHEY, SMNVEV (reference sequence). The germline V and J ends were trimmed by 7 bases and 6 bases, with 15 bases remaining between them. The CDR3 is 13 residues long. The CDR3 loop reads CASKRWAGDGYTF. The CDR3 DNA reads TGTGCCAGCAAAAGGTGGGCCGGAGATGGCTACACCTTC.

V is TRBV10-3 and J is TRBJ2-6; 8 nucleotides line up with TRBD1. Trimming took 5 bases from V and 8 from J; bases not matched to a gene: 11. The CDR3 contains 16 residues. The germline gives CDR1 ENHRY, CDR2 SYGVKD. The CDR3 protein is CAISPGQAVGPNVLTF. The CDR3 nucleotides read TGTGCCATCAGTCCGGGACAGGCCGTGGGTCCCAACGTCCTGACTTTC.

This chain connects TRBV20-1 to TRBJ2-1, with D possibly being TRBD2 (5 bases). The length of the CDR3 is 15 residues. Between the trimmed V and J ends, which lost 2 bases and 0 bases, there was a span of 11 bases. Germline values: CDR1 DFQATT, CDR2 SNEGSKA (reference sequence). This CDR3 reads CSARTAEGSYNEQFF. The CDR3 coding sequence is TGCAGTGCTAGAACAGCCGAGGGCTCCTACAATGAGCAGTTCTTC.

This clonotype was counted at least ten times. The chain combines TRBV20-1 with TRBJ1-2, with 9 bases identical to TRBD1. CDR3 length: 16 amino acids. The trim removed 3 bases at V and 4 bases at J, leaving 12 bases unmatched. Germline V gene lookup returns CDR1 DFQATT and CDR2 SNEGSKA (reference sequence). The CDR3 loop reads CSARSVGTGPLYGYTF. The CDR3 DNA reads TGCAGTGCTAGGAGTGTCGGGACAGGGCCCCTCTATGGCTACACCTTC.

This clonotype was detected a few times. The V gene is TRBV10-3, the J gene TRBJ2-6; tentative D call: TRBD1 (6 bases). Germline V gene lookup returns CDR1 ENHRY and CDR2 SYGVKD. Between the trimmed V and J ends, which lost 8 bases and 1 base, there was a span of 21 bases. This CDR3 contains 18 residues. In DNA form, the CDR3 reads TGTGCCATCGGCGGTGGACAGATCCTAGCTTCTGGGGCCAACGTCCTGACTTTC. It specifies CAIGGGQILASGANVLTF.

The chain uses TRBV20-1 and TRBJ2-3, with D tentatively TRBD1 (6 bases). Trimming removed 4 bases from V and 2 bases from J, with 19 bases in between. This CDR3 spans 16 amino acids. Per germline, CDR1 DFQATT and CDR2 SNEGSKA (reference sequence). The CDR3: CSAKSRGIISTDTQYF. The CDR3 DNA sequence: TGCAGTGCTAAGTCCAGGGGTATTATTTCCACAGATACGCAGTATTTT.

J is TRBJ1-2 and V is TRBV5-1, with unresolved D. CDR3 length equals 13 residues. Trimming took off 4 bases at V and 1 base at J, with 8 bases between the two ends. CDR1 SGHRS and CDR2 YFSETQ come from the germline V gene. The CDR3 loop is CASSASINYGYTF. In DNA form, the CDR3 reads TGCGCCAGCAGCGCGTCAATTAACTATGGCTACACCTTC.

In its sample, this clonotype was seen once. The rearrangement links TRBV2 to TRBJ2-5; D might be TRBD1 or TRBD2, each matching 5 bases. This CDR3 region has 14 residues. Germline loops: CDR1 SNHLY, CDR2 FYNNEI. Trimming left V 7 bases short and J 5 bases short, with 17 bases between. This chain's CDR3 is CASTPQQRGETQYF. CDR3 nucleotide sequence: TGTGCCAGCACTCCACAGCAGAGGGGTGAGACCCAGTACTTC.

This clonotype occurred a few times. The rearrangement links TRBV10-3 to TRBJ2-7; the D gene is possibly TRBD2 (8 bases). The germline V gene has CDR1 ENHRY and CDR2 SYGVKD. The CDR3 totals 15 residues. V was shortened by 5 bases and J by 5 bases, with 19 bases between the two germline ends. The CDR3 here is CAISLTGGGLDEQYF. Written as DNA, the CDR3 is TGTGCCATCAGTTTGACGGGAGGGGGCTTGGACGAGCAGTACTTC.

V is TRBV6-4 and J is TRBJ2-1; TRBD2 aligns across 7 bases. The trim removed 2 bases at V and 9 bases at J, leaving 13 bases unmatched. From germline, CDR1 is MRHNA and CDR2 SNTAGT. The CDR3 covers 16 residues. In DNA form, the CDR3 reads TGTGCCAGCAGTGACCAACTAGCGAGTTCTTTAGGTGAGCAGTTCTTC. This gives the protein CASSDQLASSLGEQFF.

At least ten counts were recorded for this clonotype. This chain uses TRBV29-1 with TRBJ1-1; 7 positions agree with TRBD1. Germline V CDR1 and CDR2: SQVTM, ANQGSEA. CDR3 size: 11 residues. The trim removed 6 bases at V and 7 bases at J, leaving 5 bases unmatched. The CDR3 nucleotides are TGCAGCGTCGTAAGGACAGGTGAAGCTTTCTTT. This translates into CSVVRTGEAFF.

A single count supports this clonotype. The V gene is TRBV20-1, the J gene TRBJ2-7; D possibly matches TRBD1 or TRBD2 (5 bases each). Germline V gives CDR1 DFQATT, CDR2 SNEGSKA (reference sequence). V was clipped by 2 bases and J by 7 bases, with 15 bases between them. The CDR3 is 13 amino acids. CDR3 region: CSARRGPSGEQYF. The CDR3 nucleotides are TGCAGTGCTAGAAGGGGCCCCTCGGGGGAGCAGTACTTC.

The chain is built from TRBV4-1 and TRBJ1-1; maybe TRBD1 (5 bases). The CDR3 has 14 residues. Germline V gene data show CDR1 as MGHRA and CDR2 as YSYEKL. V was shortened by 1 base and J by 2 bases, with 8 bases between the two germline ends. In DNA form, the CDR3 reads TGCGCCAGCAGCCAAGTCGGACATAACACTGAAGCTTTCTTT. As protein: CASSQVGHNTEAFF.

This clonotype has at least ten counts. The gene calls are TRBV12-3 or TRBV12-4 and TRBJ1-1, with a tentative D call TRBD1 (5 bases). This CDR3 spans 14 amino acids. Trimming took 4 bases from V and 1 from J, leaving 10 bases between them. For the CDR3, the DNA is TGTGCCAGCAGTTGGCAGGGTACGAACACTGAAGCTTTCTTT. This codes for CASSWQGTNTEAFF.

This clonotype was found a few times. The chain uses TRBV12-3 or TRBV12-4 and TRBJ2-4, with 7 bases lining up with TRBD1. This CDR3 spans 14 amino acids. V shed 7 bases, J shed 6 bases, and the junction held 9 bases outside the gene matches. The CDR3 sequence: CASTPIGGGNIQYF. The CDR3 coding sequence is TGTGCCAGCACCCCGATAGGGGGCGGAAACATTCAGTACTTC.

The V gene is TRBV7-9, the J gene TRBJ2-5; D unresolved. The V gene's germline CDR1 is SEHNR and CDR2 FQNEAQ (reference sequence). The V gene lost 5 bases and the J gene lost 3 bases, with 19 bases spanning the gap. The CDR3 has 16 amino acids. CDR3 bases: TGTGCCAGCAGCCCCAGGTGGCGACTCTCCAAAGAGACCCAGTACTTC. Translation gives CASSPRWRLSKETQYF. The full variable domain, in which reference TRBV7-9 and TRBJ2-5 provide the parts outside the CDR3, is DTGVSQNPRHKITKRGQNVTFRCDPISEHNRLYWYRQTLGQGPEFLTYFQNEAQLEKSRLLSDRFSAERPKGSFSTLEIQRTEQGDSAMYLCASSPRWRLSKETQYFGPGTRLLVL.